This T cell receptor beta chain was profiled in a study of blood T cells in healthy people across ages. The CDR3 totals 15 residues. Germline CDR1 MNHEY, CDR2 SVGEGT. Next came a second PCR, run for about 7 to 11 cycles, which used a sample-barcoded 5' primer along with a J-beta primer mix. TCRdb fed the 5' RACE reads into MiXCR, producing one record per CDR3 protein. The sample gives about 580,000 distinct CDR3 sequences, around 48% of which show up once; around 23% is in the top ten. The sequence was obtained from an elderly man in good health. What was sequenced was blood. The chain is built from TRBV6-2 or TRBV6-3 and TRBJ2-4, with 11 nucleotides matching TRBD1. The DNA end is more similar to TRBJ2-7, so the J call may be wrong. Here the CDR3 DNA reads TGTGCCAGCAGACCTACGGGGACAGGGGGCTACGAGCAGTACTTC. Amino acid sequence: CASRPTGTGGYEQYF.